The entry that follows covers one T cell receptor beta chain sequence. TCRdb's table, derived via immunoSEQ multiplex PCR, lists solely in-frame clones and lacks some. The table shows about 16,000 clones, with about 86% occurring only once. V gave up 4 bases and J gave up 4 bases; unmatched junction bases: 4. From germline, CDR1 is SGHRS and CDR2 YFSETQ. This CDR3 is built from 14 residues. The data originate from a study of technical replicates of blood from a few donors. What was sequenced was PBMCs. The clonotype was recovered from a human donor in good health. The chain recombines TRBV5-1 with TRBJ2-7; 11 bases match TRBD2. The CDR3 here is CASSDTSGSYEQYF. The CDR3 DNA sequence: TGCGCCAGCAGCGATACTAGCGGGAGTTACGAGCAGTACTTC.